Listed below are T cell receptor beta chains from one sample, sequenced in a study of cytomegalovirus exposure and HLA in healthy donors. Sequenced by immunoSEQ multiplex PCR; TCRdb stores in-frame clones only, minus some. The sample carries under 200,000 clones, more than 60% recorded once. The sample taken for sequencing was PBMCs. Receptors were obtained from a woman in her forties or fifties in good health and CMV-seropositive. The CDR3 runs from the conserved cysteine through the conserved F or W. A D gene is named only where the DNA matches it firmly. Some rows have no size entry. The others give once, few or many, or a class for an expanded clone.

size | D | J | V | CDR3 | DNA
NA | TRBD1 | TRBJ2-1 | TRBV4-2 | CASSQERTGSPNEQFF | TGTGCCAGCAGCCAAGAAAGGACAGGGTCCCCTAATGAGCAGTTCTTC
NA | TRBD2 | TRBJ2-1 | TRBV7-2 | CASSLGLAGGDEQFF | TGTGCCAGCAGCTTAGGTCTAGCGGGAGGAGATGAGCAGTTCTTC
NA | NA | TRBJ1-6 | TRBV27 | CASSLYPPSSPLHF | TGTGCCAGCAGTTTATACCCGCCTAGTTCACCCCTCCACTTT
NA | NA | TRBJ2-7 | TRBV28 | CASSFFRMEQYF | TGTGCCAGCAGTTTTTTCAGGATGGAGCAGTACTTC
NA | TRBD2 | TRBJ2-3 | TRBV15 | CATSRATSGGTDTQYF | TGTGCCACCAGCAGGGCGACTAGCGGGGGCACAGATACGCAGTATTTT
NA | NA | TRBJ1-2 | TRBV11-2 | CASSSNSHLYGYTF | TGTGCCAGCAGCTCCAACAGTCACCTCTATGGCTACACCTTC
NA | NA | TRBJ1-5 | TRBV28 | CASSLRQAAFSNQPQHF | TGTGCCAGCAGTTTAAGGCAGGCAGCATTTAGCAATCAGCCCCAGCATTTT
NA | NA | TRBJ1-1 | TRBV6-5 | CASTSLVLTEAFF | TGTGCCAGCACCTCCCTCGTCCTCACTGAAGCTTTCTTT
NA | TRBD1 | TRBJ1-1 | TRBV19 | CASSKGQGLPKKAFF | TGTGCCAGTAGTAAGGGACAGGGGCTACCGAAGAAAGCTTTCTTT
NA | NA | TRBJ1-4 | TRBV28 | CASSFPGGATNEKLFF | TGTGCCAGCAGTTTCCCGGGGGGGGCAACTAATGAAAAACTGTTTTTT
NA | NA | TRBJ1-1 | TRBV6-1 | CASSKRDQGKAEAFF | TGTGCCAGCAGTAAACGGGACCAGGGGAAGGCTGAAGCTTTCTTT
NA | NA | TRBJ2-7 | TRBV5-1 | CASSLDGSSYEQYF | TGCGCCAGCAGCTTGGACGGGAGCTCCTACGAGCAGTACTTC
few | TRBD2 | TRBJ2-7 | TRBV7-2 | CASSFTSGTYEQYF | TGTGCCAGCAGCTTCACTAGCGGGACCTACGAGCAGTACTTC
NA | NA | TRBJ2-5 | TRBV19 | CASSGGGPETQYF | TGTGCCAGTAGTGGGGGGGGGCCGGAGACCCAGTACTTC
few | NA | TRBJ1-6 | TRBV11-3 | CASSLRIGITYNSPLHF | TGTGCCAGCAGCTTAAGGATCGGGATTACCTATAATTCACCCCTCCACTTT
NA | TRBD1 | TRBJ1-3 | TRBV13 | CASRRTGDVSGNTIYF | TGTGCCAGCAGACGGACAGGGGACGTCTCTGGAAACACCATATATTTT
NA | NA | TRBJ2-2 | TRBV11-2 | CASSRPPWGQRNTGELFF | TGTGCCAGCAGCCGCCCCCCTTGGGGACAAAGGAACACCGGGGAGCTGTTTTTT
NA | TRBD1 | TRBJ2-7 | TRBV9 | CASSGGTGLGEQYF | TGTGCCAGCAGCGGAGGGACAGGGCTGGGGGAGCAGTACTTC
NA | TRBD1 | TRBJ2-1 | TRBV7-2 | CASSFRQGAYNEQFF | TGTGCCAGCAGCTTTCGACAGGGGGCGTACAATGAGCAGTTCTTC
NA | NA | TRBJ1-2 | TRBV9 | CASSSQGWIGYTF | TGTGCCAGCAGCTCTCAGGGGTGGATTGGCTACACCTTC
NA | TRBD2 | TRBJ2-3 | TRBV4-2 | CASGPTSGGTDTQYF | TGTGCCAGCGGCCCGACTAGCGGGGGCACAGATACGCAGTATTTT
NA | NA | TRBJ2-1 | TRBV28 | CASSYYGRVEQFF | TGTGCCAGCAGCTACTATGGTCGGGTTGAGCAGTTCTTC
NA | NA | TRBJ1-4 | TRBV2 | CASSEVTTNEKLFF | TGTGCCAGCAGTGAAGTTACAACTAATGAAAAACTGTTTTTT
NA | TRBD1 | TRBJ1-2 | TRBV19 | CASSHAGTGYGYTF | TGTGCCAGTAGTCACGCCGGGACAGGGTATGGCTACACCTTC
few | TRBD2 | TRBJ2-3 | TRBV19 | CASIGGVGTDTQYF | TGTGCCAGCATTGGGGGGGTCGGCACAGATACGCAGTATTTT
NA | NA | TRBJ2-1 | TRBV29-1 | CSVSSAGSYNQQFF | TGCAGCGTTTCCAGCGCCGGCTCCTACAATCAGCAGTTCTTC
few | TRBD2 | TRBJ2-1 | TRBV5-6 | CASRGKWAGGTTYNEQFF | TGTGCCAGCCGGGGGAAGTGGGCGGGGGGAACTACCTACAATGAGCAGTTCTTC
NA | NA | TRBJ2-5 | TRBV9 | CASSVVWTGETQYF | TGTGCCAGCAGCGTAGTGTGGACTGGAGAGACCCAGTACTTC
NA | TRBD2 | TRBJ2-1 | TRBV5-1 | CASSLAVTSGTYNEQFF | TGCGCCAGCAGCTTGGCCGTTACTAGCGGTACCTACAATGAGCAGTTCTTC
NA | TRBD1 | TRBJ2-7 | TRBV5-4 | CASSSGQGPSYEQYF | TGTGCCAGCAGTTCTGGACAGGGCCCCTCCTACGAGCAGTACTTC
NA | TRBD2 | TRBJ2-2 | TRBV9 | CASSAPTGLAGGTNTGELFF | TGTGCCAGCAGCGCCCCAACCGGGCTAGCGGGGGGGACGAACACCGGGGAGCTGTTTTTT
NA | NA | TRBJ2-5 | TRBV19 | CASSIRDSGETQYF | TGTGCCAGTAGTATACGGGACAGCGGGGAGACCCAGTACTTC
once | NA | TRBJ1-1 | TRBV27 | CASSLPGSNTEAFF | TGTGCCAGCAGTTTACCAGGGTCGAACACTGAAGCTTTCTTT
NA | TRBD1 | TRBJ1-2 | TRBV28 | CASSSSTGIYGYTF | TGTGCCAGCAGTTCGTCGACAGGGATTTATGGCTACACCTTC
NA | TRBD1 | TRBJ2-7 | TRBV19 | CASSIRDRSYEQYF | TGTGCCAGTAGTATAAGGGACAGATCCTACGAGCAGTACTTC
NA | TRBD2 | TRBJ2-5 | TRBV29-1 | CSVPKEGLAAEGTQYF | TGCAGCGTCCCAAAAGAGGGACTAGCAGCCGAGGGGACCCAGTACTTC
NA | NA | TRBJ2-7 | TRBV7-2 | CASSSGLYEQYF | TGTGCCAGCAGCTCGGGACTTTACGAGCAGTACTTC
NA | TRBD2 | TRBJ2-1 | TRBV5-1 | CASSLLAGGPGNNEQFF | TGCGCCAGCAGCTTGTTAGCGGGGGGGCCCGGGAACAATGAGCAGTTCTTC
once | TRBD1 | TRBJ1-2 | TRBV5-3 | CARSLGDRGDGYTF | TGTGCCAGAAGCTTGGGAGACAGGGGAGATGGCTACACCTTC
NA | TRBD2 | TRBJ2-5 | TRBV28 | CASSLTLAGVETQYF | TGTGCCAGCAGCCTAACCCTAGCGGGAGTAGAGACCCAGTACTTC
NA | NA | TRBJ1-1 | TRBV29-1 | CSVGLQGEAFF | TGCAGCGTTGGGCTCCAGGGGGAAGCTTTCTTT
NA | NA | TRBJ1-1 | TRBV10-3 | CAISAGVGDTEAFF | TGTGCCATCAGTGCGGGGGTTGGGGACACTGAAGCTTTCTTT
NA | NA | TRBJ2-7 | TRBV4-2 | CASSHASRGYEQYF | TGTGCCAGCAGCCACGCTTCACGGGGCTACGAGCAGTACTTC
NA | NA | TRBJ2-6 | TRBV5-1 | CASTDPGSGANGLTF | TGCGCCAGCACTGACCCGGGCTCTGGGGCCAACGGCCTGACTTTC
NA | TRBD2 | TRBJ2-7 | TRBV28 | CASSGPGSGRIYEQYF | TGTGCCAGCAGTGGCCCGGGTAGCGGGAGGATCTACGAGCAGTACTTC